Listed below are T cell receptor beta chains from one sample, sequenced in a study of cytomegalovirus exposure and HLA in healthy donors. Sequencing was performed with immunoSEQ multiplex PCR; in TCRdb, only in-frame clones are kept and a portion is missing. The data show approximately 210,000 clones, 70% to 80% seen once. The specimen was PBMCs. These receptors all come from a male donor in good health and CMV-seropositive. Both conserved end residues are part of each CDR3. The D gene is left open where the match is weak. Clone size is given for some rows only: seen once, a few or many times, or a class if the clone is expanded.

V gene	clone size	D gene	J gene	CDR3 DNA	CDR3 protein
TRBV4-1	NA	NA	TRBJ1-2	TGCGCCAGCAGCCAAGATGGGCACTATGGCTACACCTTC	CASSQDGHYGYTF
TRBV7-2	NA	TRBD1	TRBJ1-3	TGTGCCAGCAGCTTAGACAGGGGGGGAAACACCATATATTTT	CASSLDRGGNTIYF
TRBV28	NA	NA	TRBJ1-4	TGTGCCAGCACCCCGCCGGGGGAAAAACTGTTTTTT	CASTPPGEKLFF
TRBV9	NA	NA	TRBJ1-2	TGTGCCAGCAGCGCTGGAGTAAAGGATCCTGGCTACACCTTC	CASSAGVKDPGYTF
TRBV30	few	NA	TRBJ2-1	TGTGCCTGGAGTGACAGGGATGAGCAGTTCTTC	CAWSDRDEQFF
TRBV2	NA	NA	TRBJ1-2	TGTGCCAGCAACCCCATCCGGGACAAGTCAGTAGGGAACTATGGCTACACCTTC	CASNPIRDKSVGNYGYTF
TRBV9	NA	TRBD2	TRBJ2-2	TGTGCCAGCAGCGTAGAACTAGCGCGGAACACCGGGGAGCTGTTTTTT	CASSVELARNTGELFF
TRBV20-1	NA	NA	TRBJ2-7	TGCAGTGCAGAGGGGGGGGTGGAGCAGTACTTC	CSAEGGVEQYF
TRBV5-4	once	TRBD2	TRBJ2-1	TGTGCCAGCAGCTTTCGCGGGGGGGCAAATGAGCGGTTCTTC	CASSFRGGANERFF
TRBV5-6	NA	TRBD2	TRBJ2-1	TGTGCCGCTCGGGTAAGCGGGGGAGTGAATGAGCAGTTCTTC	CAARVSGGVNEQFF
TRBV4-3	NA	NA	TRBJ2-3	TGCGCCAGCAGCCAAGATCCGCCAGGGGCTATAGCAGATACGCAGTATTTT	CASSQDPPGAIADTQYF
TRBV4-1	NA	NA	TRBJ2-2	TGTGCCAGCAGCCTAAGTGGCCAGGCTACCGGGGAGCTGTTTTTT	CASSLSGQATGELFF
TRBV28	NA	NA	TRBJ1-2	TGTGCCAGCAGCCCAAACGGACAGCTGCTCTATGGCTACACCTTC	CASSPNGQLLYGYTF
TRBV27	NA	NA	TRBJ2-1	TGTGCCAGCAGTTTTATGGGGCATGAGCAGTTCTTC	CASSFMGHEQFF
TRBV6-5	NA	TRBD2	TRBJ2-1	TGTGCCAGCAGGGGGGCTAGCGGGTCGGATGAGCAGTTCTTC	CASRGASGSDEQFF
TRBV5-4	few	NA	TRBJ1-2	TGTGCCAGCAGCTTAAGGACGGGAGGGTTCCATGGCTACACCTTC	CASSLRTGGFHGYTF
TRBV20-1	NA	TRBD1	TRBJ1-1	TGCAGTGCTAAGGACAGGGGGATTTCTTTCTTT	CSAKDRGISFF
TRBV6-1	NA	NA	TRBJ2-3	TGTGCCAGCAGTGAGAGGGGGGGGACAGATACGCAGTATTTT	CASSERGGTDTQYF
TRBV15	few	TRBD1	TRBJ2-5	TGTGCCACCCGTGGGACAGCCACGGGAGAGACCCAGTACTTC	CATRGTATGETQYF
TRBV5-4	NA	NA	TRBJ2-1	TGTGCCAGCAGCTTGGTGGGCACAAACAATGAGCAGTTCTTC	CASSLVGTNNEQFF
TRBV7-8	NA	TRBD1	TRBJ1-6	TGTGCCAGCAGCTTAGTGGGGACAGGGGGAAGTTCACCCCTCCACTTT	CASSLVGTGGSSPLHF
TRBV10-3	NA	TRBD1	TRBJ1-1	TGTGCCATCAGCGCTACAGGGGGGAACACTGAAGCTTTCTTT	CAISATGGNTEAFF
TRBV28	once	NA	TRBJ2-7	TGTGCCAGCAGTTTTGGCAAGTCTAGGGAGCAGTACTTC	CASSFGKSREQYF
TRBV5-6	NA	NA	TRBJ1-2	TGTGCCAGCAGCTTGGGACAGAACTATGGCTACACCTTC	CASSLGQNYGYTF
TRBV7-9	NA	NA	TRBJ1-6	TGTGCCAGCAGCTTAGGTGTTACTGCACCCCTCCACTTT	CASSLGVTAPLHF
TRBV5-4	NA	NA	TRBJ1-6	TGTGCCAGCAGCTTGGGGGCAGACTATAATTCACCCCTCCACTTT	CASSLGADYNSPLHF
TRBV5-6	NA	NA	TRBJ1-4	TGTGCCAGCAGCTTGGTGGGCACAGGGACGGCAACTAATGAAAAACTGTTTTTT	CASSLVGTGTATNEKLFF
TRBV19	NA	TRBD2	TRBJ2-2	TGTGCCAGTATCCCGGGAGGACTCCGGGGAACCGGGGAGCTGTTTTTT	CASIPGGLRGTGELFF
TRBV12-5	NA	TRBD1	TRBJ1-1	TGTGCTAGTGGCCGCGGGACAGGGGTGACTGAAGCTTTCTTT	CASGRGTGVTEAFF
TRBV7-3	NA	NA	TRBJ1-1	TGTGCCAGCAGCCCAGCGGGCCCTGAAGCTTTCTTT	CASSPAGPEAFF
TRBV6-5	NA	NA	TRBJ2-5	TGTGCCAGCAGTTACTCCCGAGAGACCCAGTACTTC	CASSYSRETQYF
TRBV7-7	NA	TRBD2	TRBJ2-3	TGTGCTAGCAGCCCGACTAGCAAGACAGATACGCAGTATTTT	CASSPTSKTDTQYF
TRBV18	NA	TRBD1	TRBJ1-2	TGTGCCAGCTCACCGGCACAGGGGATCTATGGCTACACCTTC	CASSPAQGIYGYTF
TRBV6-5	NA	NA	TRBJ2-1	TGTGCCAGCCGGGCAGGGTCTACGGAGCAGTTCTTC	CASRAGSTEQFF
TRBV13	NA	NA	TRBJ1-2	TGTGCCAGCAGCTTAGGGGTACCCACTAAAGGCTATGGCTACACCTTC	CASSLGVPTKGYGYTF
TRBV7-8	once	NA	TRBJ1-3	TGTGCCAGCAGCTTGAGTCAGGGTGGAAACACCATATATTTT	CASSLSQGGNTIYF
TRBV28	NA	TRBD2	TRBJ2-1	TGTGCCTTGGGGTCGGGAGGGCCTATGAATGAGCAGTTCTTC	CALGSGGPMNEQFF
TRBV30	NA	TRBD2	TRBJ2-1	TGTGCCTGGAGCCATTATCGGACTAGCGGGAGTGTTGGTCCCTACAATGAGCAGTTCTTC	CAWSHYRTSGSVGPYNEQFF